The clone carrying this T cell receptor (beta chain) was seen ten or more times. Antigen unknown. This specimen belongs to a study of regulatory T cells in long-lasting Graves disease. Study-level background: Recently diagnosed Graves' patients had received antithyroid drugs for under 3 months.

Study outcomes and limitations: Persistent disease favored TRBV28, TRBJ1-2 and TRBJ2-5.

Investigators prepared the TCR beta libraries by applying iRepertoire HTBI primers and Arm-PCR of CDR3 regions. Each CDR3 protein is one row after TCRdb ran MiXCR on the multiplex PCR reads. The data contain about 540,000 distinct CDR3 sequences, 13% of them seen just once; the ten biggest clones take up 10%. As for time point: newly diagnosed GD, antithyroid drugs for less than 3 months. Making the TCR library involved RNA that had been extracted from PBMCs. This CDR3 is built from 14 residues. The V gene's germline CDR1 is SGHTA and CDR2 FQGNSA. The junction had 4 bases not matched to a gene; V was cut back by 5 bases and J by 7 bases. The same data also contributed to another study, on T cells in Graves' hyperthyroidism and ophthalmopathy. That source reports: A model of 13 V-J pairs discriminated ophthalmopathy from stable hyperthyroidism.

The receptor was derived from a young man with Graves disease. This chain uses TRBV7-2 with TRBJ2-2, with 10 bases aligning to TRBD1. The material sequenced was peripheral blood mononuclear cells (PBMCs), taken at new diagnosis, from a patient treated with antithyroid drugs. CDR3 protein: CASSGQGGVGELFF. CDR3 nucleotide sequence: TGTGCCAGCAGCGGACAGGGGGGAGTCGGGGAGCTGTTTTTT.